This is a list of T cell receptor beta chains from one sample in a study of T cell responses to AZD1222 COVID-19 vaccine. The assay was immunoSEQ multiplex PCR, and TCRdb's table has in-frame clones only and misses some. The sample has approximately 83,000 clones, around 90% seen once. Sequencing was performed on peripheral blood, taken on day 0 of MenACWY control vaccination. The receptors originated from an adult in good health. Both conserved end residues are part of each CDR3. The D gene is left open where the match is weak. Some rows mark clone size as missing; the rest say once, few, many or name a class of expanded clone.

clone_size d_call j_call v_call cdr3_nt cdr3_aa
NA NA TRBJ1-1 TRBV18 TGTGCCAGCTCACCGCGGAACGGGGAGAACACTGAAGCTTTCTTT CASSPRNGENTEAFF
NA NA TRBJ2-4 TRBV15 TGTGCCACCAGCAGAGATGGGACCATAGCCAAAAACATTCAGTACTTC CATSRDGTIAKNIQYF
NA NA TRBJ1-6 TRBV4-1 TGCGCCAGCAGCGAACAGAGCTCTTCCTATAATTCACCCCTCCACTTT CASSEQSSSYNSPLHF
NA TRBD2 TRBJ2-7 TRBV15 TGTGCCACCAGCAGGGGACTAGCGGGAGTATACGAGCAGTACTTC CATSRGLAGVYEQYF
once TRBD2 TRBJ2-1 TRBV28 TGTGCCAGCAGCTCAGGCACTAGCGGGTTTGGTGAGCAGTTCTTC CASSSGTSGFGEQFF
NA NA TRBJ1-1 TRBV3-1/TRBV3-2 TGTGCCAGCAGCTGGACGGGGAACACTGAAGCTTTCTTT CASSWTGNTEAFF
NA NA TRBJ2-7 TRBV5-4 TGTGCCAGCAGCGAAGGTTACGAGCAGTACTTC CASSEGYEQYF
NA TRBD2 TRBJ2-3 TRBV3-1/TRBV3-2 TGTGCCAGCAGCCCGACTAGCGGGTCAAGGACAGATACGCAGTATTTT CASSPTSGSRTDTQYF
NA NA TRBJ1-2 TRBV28 TGTGCCACCTCAGGACGGACCTATGGCTACACCTTC CATSGRTYGYTF
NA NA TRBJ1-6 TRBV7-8 TGTGCCAGCAGCTTAGAGAGCAATTCACCCCTCCACTTT CASSLESNSPLHF
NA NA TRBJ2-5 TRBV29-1 TGCAGCGTCAGAGGACAAGAGACCCAGTACTTC CSVRGQETQYF
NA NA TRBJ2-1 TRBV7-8 TGTGCCAGCAGCTTAGGGACATTGGATGAGCAGTTCTTC CASSLGTLDEQFF
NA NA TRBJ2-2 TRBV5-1 TGCGCCAGCAGCGACACAGACACCGGGGAGCTGTTTTTT CASSDTDTGELFF
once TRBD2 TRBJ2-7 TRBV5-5 TGTGCCAGCAGCTTGGGACTAGCGGGAGGGTTGCCTTACGAGCAGTACTTC CASSLGLAGGLPYEQYF
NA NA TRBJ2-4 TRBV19 TGTGCCAGTAGTCCGCGGGACAGATCCATTCAGTACTTC CASSPRDRSIQYF
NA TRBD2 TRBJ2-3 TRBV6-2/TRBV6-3 TGTGCCAGCAGTTACTTGGGACTAGCGGGAGCGAGCACAGATACGCAGTATTTT CASSYLGLAGASTDTQYF
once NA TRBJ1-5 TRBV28 TGTGCCAGCACCTCTCAAATGGATCAGCCCCAGCATTTT CASTSQMDQPQHF
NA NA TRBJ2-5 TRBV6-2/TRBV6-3 TGTGCCAGCAGTTATCTTAAGGAAGGAGAGACCCAGTACTTC CASSYLKEGETQYF
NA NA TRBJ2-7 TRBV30 TGTGCCTGGAGCCGGGACAAGAGCTCCTACGAGCAGTACTTC CAWSRDKSSYEQYF
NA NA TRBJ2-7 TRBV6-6 TGTGCCAGCAGTTACACCCTTTATGACGAGCAGTACTTC CASSYTLYDEQYF
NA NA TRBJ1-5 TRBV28 TGTGCCAGCAGTTACATTAATCAGCCCCAGCATTTT CASSYINQPQHF
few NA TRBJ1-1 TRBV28 TGTGCCAGCAGTTTATTCGTGCGGGGGGTGAACACTGAAGCTTTCTTT CASSLFVRGVNTEAFF
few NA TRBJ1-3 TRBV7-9 TGTGCCAGCAGCCCCCAGGGGTCTTATGGAAACACCATATATTTT CASSPQGSYGNTIYF
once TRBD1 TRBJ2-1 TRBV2 TGTGCCAGCAGCGCCATTGGGACAGGGGGTTCCAATGAGCAGTTCTTC CASSAIGTGGSNEQFF
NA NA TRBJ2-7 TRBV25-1 TGTGCCAGCAGAGGACAGATGCCCTACGAGCAGTACTTC CASRGQMPYEQYF
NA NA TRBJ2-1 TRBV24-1 TGTGCCACCAGTGCCTTAGGGGACCGCCAGCAGTTCTTC CATSALGDRQQFF
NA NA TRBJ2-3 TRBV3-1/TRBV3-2 TGTGCCAGCAGCCAGCGGCCCCAATCCATAGATACGCAGTATTTT CASSQRPQSIDTQYF
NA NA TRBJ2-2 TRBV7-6 TGTGCCAGCAGCTTAGTCTCCCACACCGGGGAGCTGTTTTTT CASSLVSHTGELFF
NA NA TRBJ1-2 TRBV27 TGTGCCAGCAGTTCCGAAGGATGGCATGGCTACACCTTC CASSSEGWHGYTF